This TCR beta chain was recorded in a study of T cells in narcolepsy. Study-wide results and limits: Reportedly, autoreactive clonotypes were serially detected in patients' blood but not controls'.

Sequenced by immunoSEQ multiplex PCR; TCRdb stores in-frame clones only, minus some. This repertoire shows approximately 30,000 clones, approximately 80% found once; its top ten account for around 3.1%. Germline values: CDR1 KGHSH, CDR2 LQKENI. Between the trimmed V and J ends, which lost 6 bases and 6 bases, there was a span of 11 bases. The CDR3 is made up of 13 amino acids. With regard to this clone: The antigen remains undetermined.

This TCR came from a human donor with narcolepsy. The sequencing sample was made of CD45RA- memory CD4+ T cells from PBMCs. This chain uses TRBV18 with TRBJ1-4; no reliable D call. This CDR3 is CASSFSRDEKLFF. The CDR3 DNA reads TGTGCCAGCTCCTTCTCACGTGATGAAAAACTGTTTTTT.